Presented here are 8 T cell receptor beta chains from one specimen sequenced in a study of identical twins. TCRdb fed the 5' RACE reads into MiXCR, producing one record per CDR3 protein. This sample has approximately 410,000 distinct CDR3 sequences, with approximately 17% found just once. The sample was naive T cells sorted from blood. The source of these receptors is a man aged 50 to 59 in good health.

V is TRBV20-1 and J is TRBJ2-5; 15 positions agree with TRBD2. The junction had 6 bases not matched to a gene; V was cut back by 6 bases and J by 7 bases. This CDR3 is 14 amino acids long. CDR1 is DFQATT, CDR2 SNEGSKA, per germline (reference sequence). The CDR3 loop reads CSADGLAGGATQYF. DNA of the CDR3: TGCAGTGCCGACGGACTAGCGGGGGGGGCGACCCAGTACTTC.

A few counts support this clonotype. This chain links TRBV7-9 with TRBJ2-5, with D hard to call. Germline CDR1 SEHNR, CDR2 FQNEAQ (reference sequence). Trimming cost V 5 bases and J 4 bases, with 5 bases left between them. This CDR3 has 11 residues. Written as DNA, the CDR3 is TGTGCCAGCAGCACAACAGAGACCCAGTACTTC. Translation gives CASSTTETQYF.

Only a few counts were recorded for this clonotype. V gene TRBV3-1 combines with J gene TRBJ1-2; D gene unclear. Germline V gene sequence: CDR1 LGHDT, CDR2 YNNKEL (reference sequence). The CDR3 length is 14 residues. V was trimmed by 1 base and J by 1 base, leaving 7 bases between them. The chain's CDR3 is CASSQGGLNYGYTF. CDR3 DNA: TGTGCCAGCAGCCAAGGTGGACTTAACTATGGCTACACCTTC.

This clonotype came up a few times. The J gene is TRBJ1-5, the V gene TRBV28; D perhaps matches TRBD1 (5 bases). Deletions cut 2 bases from V and 1 base from J, with 9 bases between. The CDR3 runs to 15 residues. Germline lookup yields CDR1 MDHEN and CDR2 SYDVKM. The CDR3: CASSLGGKSNQPQHF. The DNA of the CDR3 is TGTGCCAGCAGTTTAGGGGGGAAGAGCAATCAGCCCCAGCATTTT.

This clonotype was seen a few times. The rearrangement joins TRBV30 to TRBJ2-1, with 9 bases fitting TRBD2. After removal of 0 bases from V and 9 bases from J, the junction contained 6 bases not matched to a gene. In germline, CDR1 is GTSNPN, CDR2 SVGIG (reference sequence). The CDR3 is 14 amino acids. CDR3 in amino acids: CAWSVGGGALEQFF. The CDR3 nucleotides are TGTGCCTGGAGTGTTGGCGGGGGGGCCCTTGAGCAGTTCTTC.

This clonotype occurred a few times. This sequence joins TRBV20-1 and TRBJ2-7, with 10 bases that match TRBD2. This CDR3 is 15 amino acids long. The germline CDR1 and CDR2 sequences are DFQATT and SNEGSKA (reference sequence). J gave up 3 bases and V 0 bases, and 5 bases lay outside the gene matches. The CDR3 nucleotides read TGCAGTGCTAGAGATCGGCTAGCGGGAGTCTACGAGCAGTACTTC. Residues: CSARDRLAGVYEQYF.

The chain recombines TRBV19 with TRBJ1-6, with 9 bases identical to TRBD1. The germline CDR1 and CDR2 sequences are LNHDA and SQIVND (reference sequence). The CDR3 spans 17 residues. V gave up 5 bases and J gave up 7 bases; unmatched junction bases: 12. DNA of the CDR3: TGTGCCAGTAGTCTCAACGTCCGGGACAGGGTCAATTCACCCCTCCACTTT. The encoded protein is CASSLNVRDRVNSPLHF.

The V and J genes are TRBV7-2 and TRBJ2-1; 7 bases match TRBD1. Germline CDR1 is SGHTA and CDR2 is FQGNSA. Trimming took 5 bases from V and 6 from J; bases not matched to a gene: 4. The CDR3 is 13 amino acids. Written as DNA, the CDR3 is TGTGCCAGCAGCCCGGGACAGTTCAATGAGCAGTTCTTC. Encoded protein: CASSPGQFNEQFF.